The 22 T cell receptor beta chains given below trace back to one sample, sequenced in a study of T cell responses to AZD1222 COVID-19 vaccine. Libraries were prepared by immunoSEQ multiplex PCR; TCRdb keeps only in-frame clonotypes and omits some of them. Found here are about 90,000 clones, approximately 88% of them singletons; the top ten hold 9% to 13%. The sequenced sample was peripheral blood, obtained 28 days after the second AZD1222 dose. Every receptor here comes from an adult who received the AZD1222 COVID-19 vaccine.

The chain uses TRBV28 and TRBJ2-7; TRBD2 agrees at 11 bases. The CDR3 covers 13 residues. Germline V gene sequence: CDR1 MDHEN, CDR2 SYDVKM. V dropped 6 bases and J dropped 2; count of bases not matched to a gene: 0. CDR3 residues: CASRTSGAYEQYF. DNA of the CDR3: TGTGCCAGCAGGACTAGCGGGGCCTACGAGCAGTACTTC.

The chain links TRBV7-9 to TRBJ2-7; 7 nucleotides line up with TRBD2. The CDR3 is 14 residues long. Trimming removed 4 bases from V and 1 base from J; junction bases left unmatched: 4. The V gene's germline CDR1 is SEHNR and CDR2 FQNEAQ (reference sequence). CDR3 DNA sequence: TGTGCCAGCAGCTGGGGGGGAGGTTCCTACGAGCAGTACTTC. Its translation is CASSWGGGSYEQYF. Full variable domain (rest looked up from reference TRBV7-9 and TRBJ2-7): DTGVSQNPRHKITKRGQNVTFRCDPISEHNRLYWYRQTLGQGPEFLTYFQNEAQLEKSRLLSDRFSAERPKGSFSTLEIQRTEQGDSAMYLCASSWGGGSYEQYFGPGTRLTVT.

The V gene is TRBV2, the J gene TRBJ2-2; D gene ambiguous. Germline V lookup: CDR1 SNHLY, CDR2 FYNNEI. This CDR3 is built from 12 residues. V was pared by 6 bases and J by 6 bases, with 8 bases between. This CDR3 reads CASRSRSGELFF. The CDR3 bases are TGTGCCAGCAGATCCCGGTCCGGGGAGCTGTTTTTT.

The V call is TRBV5-8, the J call TRBJ1-1; 7 bases map to TRBD1. The CDR3 covers 15 residues. CDR1 and CDR2 (germline): SGHTS, YDEGEE. The V and J ends lost 4 bases and 3 bases, in that order; junction bases with no gene match: 9. The CDR3 is CASSTGTVRHTEAFF. Here the CDR3 DNA reads TGTGCCAGCAGCACCGGGACAGTCCGCCACACTGAAGCTTTCTTT.

The genes are TRBV6-1 and TRBJ1-2, with a weak D call TRBD1 (6 bases). Germline CDR1 MNHNS, CDR2 SASEGT. The CDR3 has 14 residues. Between the trimmed V and J ends, which lost 2 bases and 2 bases, there was a span of 9 bases. Written as DNA, the CDR3 is TGTGCCAGCAGTGAACGGGGGGGCAACTATGGCTACACCTTC. Amino acid sequence: CASSERGGNYGYTF.

Comments on this clone: The junction and the germline gene differ at one end; a read error may be behind it. The J gene is TRBJ2-3, the V gene TRBV7-7; the D is unclear. The CDR3 totals 13 residues. In germline, CDR1 is SSHAT, CDR2 FNYEAQ (reference sequence). This CDR3 is CASSSQAKDTQYF. CDR3 sequence (DNA): TGTGCTAGCAGCTCCCAGGCCAAAGATACGCAGTATTTT. Supplemented by reference TRBV7-7 and TRBJ2-3, the full variable domain reads GAGVSQSPRYKVTKRGQDVTLRCDPISSHATLYWYQQALGQGPEFLTYFNYEAQPDKSGLPSDRFSAERPEGSISTLTIQRTEQRDSAMYRCASSSQAKDTQYFGPGTRLTVL.

This chain links TRBV6-5 with TRBJ1-6; D unclear. The V end was cut by 2 bases, the J end by 4 bases, with 9 bases between. Germline loops: CDR1 MNHEY, CDR2 SVGAGI. CDR3 length: 15 residues. This CDR3 reads CASSYGRRYNSPLHF. CDR3 bases: TGTGCCAGCAGTTACGGAAGGAGGTATAATTCACCCCTCCACTTT.

The rearrangement joins TRBV5-4 to TRBJ1-1; D remains ambiguous. V lost 1 base and J 0 bases, leaving 13 bases between the germline ends. The germline gives CDR1 SGHNT, CDR2 YYREEE (reference sequence). The CDR3 length is 16 residues. The CDR3 DNA reads as TGTGCCAGCAGCTTGTCCCGGACGGTTATGAACACTGAAGCTTTCTTT. It specifies CASSLSRTVMNTEAFF.

In DNA form, the CDR3 reads TGTGCCATCAGTGAGTTCCGGGGGGCCCGGGAGACCCAGTACTTC. Its protein product is CAISEFRGARETQYF. The chain combines TRBV10-3 with TRBJ2-5; D is perhaps TRBD2 (7 bases). The CDR3 extends over 15 amino acids. V lost 1 base, J lost 5 bases, and 14 bases lay in between. CDR1 is ENHRY, CDR2 SYGVKD, per germline.

CDR3 loop: CASSLRQPSSGANVLTF. The CDR3 nucleotides read TGTGCCAGCAGTTTAAGGCAACCTAGCTCTGGGGCCAACGTCCTGACTTTC. The chain carries TRBV27 and TRBJ2-6, with D unclear. Germline loops: CDR1 MNHEY, CDR2 SMNVEV (reference sequence). This CDR3 comprises 17 residues. The germline V and J ends were trimmed by 2 bases and 0 bases, with 11 bases remaining between them. The full variable domain, with the rest looked up from reference TRBV27 and TRBJ2-6, is EAQVTQNPRYLITVTGKKLTVTCSQNMNHEYMSWYRQDPGLGLRQIYYSMNVEVTDKGDVPEGYKVSRKEKRNFPLILESPSPNQTSLYFCASSLRQPSSGANVLTFGAGSRLTVL.

The rearrangement links TRBV28 to TRBJ2-1; D unresolved. The V end lost 2 bases, the J end lost 11 bases, and 16 bases lay between the germline ends. Germline CDR1 MDHEN, CDR2 SYDVKM. The length of the CDR3 is 14 residues. The CDR3 region is CASSLVANVGKQFF. In DNA form, the CDR3 reads TGTGCCAGCAGTTTAGTAGCAAATGTTGGTAAGCAGTTCTTC.

The chain has TRBV6-1 and TRBJ2-1; D might be TRBD2 (7 bases). The V end was cut by 3 bases, the J end by 7 bases, with 13 bases between. Germline lookup yields CDR1 MNHNS and CDR2 SASEGT. The CDR3 is made up of 14 amino acids. The CDR3 loop reads CASSDPEGGNEQFF. The CDR3 bases are TGTGCCAGCAGTGACCCAGAGGGGGGGAATGAGCAGTTCTTC.

The chain recombines TRBV13 with TRBJ2-7, with D hard to call. CDR1 and CDR2 (germline): PRHDT, FYEKMQ (reference sequence). The CDR3 consists of 13 residues. The V end was cut by 5 bases, the J end by 0 bases, with 8 bases between. CDR3 DNA: TGTGCCAGCAGCATTCTCGACTCCTACGAGCAGTACTTC. It codes for CASSILDSYEQYF.

The chain couples TRBV7-8 to TRBJ1-5; maybe TRBD1 (5 bases). In germline, CDR1 is SGHVS, CDR2 FQNEAQ. The CDR3 runs to 16 residues. The V end was cut by 4 bases, the J end by 4 bases, with 17 bases between. The CDR3 coding sequence is TGTGCCAGCAGCTCCCTCCTAGACAGATTTAATCAGCCCCAGCATTTT. This translates into CASSSLLDRFNQPQHF.

The chain has TRBV7-2 and TRBJ2-2; 8 bases align to TRBD1. V dropped 1 base and J dropped 7; count of bases not matched to a gene: 5. This CDR3 has 15 residues. Germline values: CDR1 SGHTA, CDR2 FQGNSA. CDR3 sequence: CASSLGTGYGGELFF. The CDR3 DNA sequence: TGTGCCAGCAGCTTAGGGACAGGGTACGGCGGGGAGCTGTTTTTT. The variable domain in full, completed from reference TRBV7-2 and TRBJ2-2, reads GAGVSQSPSNKVTEKGKDVELRCDPISGHTALYWYRQSLGQGLEFLIYFQGNSAPDKSGLPSDRFSAERTGGSVSTLTIQRTQQEDSAVYLCASSLGTGYGGELFFGEGSRLTVL.

This sequence joins TRBV2 and TRBJ1-4, with 7 bases matching TRBD1. CDR1 is SNHLY, CDR2 FYNNEI, per germline. This CDR3 region has 14 residues. The junction had 5 bases not matched to a gene; V was cut back by 4 bases and J by 6 bases. The CDR3: CASSVQGVDEKLFF. Written as DNA, the CDR3 is TGTGCCAGCAGTGTGCAGGGGGTTGATGAAAAACTGTTTTTT.

A remark on this clone: Germline and junction disagree at one end, which may indicate a read error. V is TRBV6-1 and J is TRBJ2-7; D not resolved. Germline V gives CDR1 MNHNS, CDR2 SASEGT. This CDR3 contains 13 residues. The CDR3 loop is CASSDWLFGSFSF. The DNA of the CDR3 is TGTGCCAGCAGTGATTGGTTATTTGGCTCCTTTTCATTC.

This clone is a singleton in its sample. The J gene is TRBJ1-6, the V gene TRBV2; TRBD1 matches 10 bases. The CDR3 runs 16 residues. V lost 2 bases to trimming and J lost 10 bases; unmatched junction nucleotides: 8. In germline, CDR1 is SNHLY, CDR2 FYNNEI. Here the CDR3 reads CASSESHGQGGSPLHF. CDR3 DNA sequence: TGTGCCAGCAGTGAATCCCATGGACAGGGGGGGTCACCCCTCCACTTT.

The rearrangement links TRBV2 to TRBJ1-5; D possibly corresponds to TRBD1 (5 bases). Germline CDR1 reads SNHLY; CDR2 reads FYNNEI. There are 16 residues in the CDR3. Trimming removed 5 bases at V and 6 bases at J, with 20 bases between. The DNA of the CDR3 is TGTGCCAGCAGTCCCCTAATGGGGCAGGGTGGTCAGCCCCAGCATTTT. Translated, it gives CASSPLMGQGGQPQHF.

This sequence joins TRBV28 and TRBJ1-5; D unclear. The CDR3 runs to 14 residues. CDR1 and CDR2 (germline): MDHEN, SYDVKM. Trimming took off 6 bases at V and 4 bases at J, with 13 bases between the two ends. The CDR3 loop is CASRPGLRNQPQHF. The DNA for the CDR3 is TGTGCCAGCAGACCTGGCTTGAGAAATCAGCCCCAGCATTTT.

The rearrangement uses TRBV27 and TRBJ2-7, with D unresolved. In germline, CDR1 is MNHEY, CDR2 SMNVEV (reference sequence). Trimming took off 6 bases at V and 1 base at J, with 10 bases between the two ends. CDR3 size: 13 residues. The CDR3 coding sequence is TGTGCCAGCAGGTCAGAGATGTCCTACGAGCAGTACTTC. Encoded protein: CASRSEMSYEQYF.

In this sample, this clone turned up a few times. The chain couples TRBV5-1 to TRBJ1-2; perhaps TRBD1 as D (5 bases). CDR3 size: 17 residues. Looked up from germline, CDR1 is SGHRS and CDR2 is YFSETQ. Trimming cost V 0 bases and J 4 bases, with 19 bases left between them. Here the CDR3 reads CASSLAKGPRKPYGYTF. The CDR3 DNA sequence: TGCGCCAGCAGCTTGGCAAAGGGACCGCGCAAACCCTATGGCTACACCTTC.